A single sample is the source of the 14 T cell receptor beta chains below, sequenced in a study of technical replicates of blood from a few donors. Assay: immunoSEQ multiplex PCR; the TCRdb copy retains only in-frame clones and omits some. The sample has about 56,000 clones, 80% to 95% seen once; the top ten hold approximately 4.5%. The sample was PBMCs. These receptors all stem from a human donor in good health. Some clones in this sample may be carry-over from other donors' samples.

The rearrangement joins TRBV9 to TRBJ1-2; D is possibly TRBD1 (5 bases). Trimming removed 6 bases from V and 3 bases from J, with 15 bases in between. CDR1 SGDLS and CDR2 YYNGEE come from the germline V gene. This CDR3 comprises 14 residues. CDR3 in amino acids: CASNPNDRHYGYTF. In nucleotides, the CDR3 is TGTGCCAGCAACCCGAACGACAGACACTATGGCTACACCTTC.

V and J are TRBV19 and TRBJ1-1, with no clear D. Germline values: CDR1 LNHDA, CDR2 SQIVND (reference sequence). V dropped 3 bases and J dropped 1 base, with 6 bases sitting between them. The CDR3 sequence is 13 residues long. CDR3 protein: CASSMNRNTEAFF. The CDR3 nucleotides read TGTGCCAGTAGTATGAACAGGAACACTGAAGCTTTCTTT.

The chain recombines TRBV30 with TRBJ2-5; D call uncertain. CDR3 size: 12 residues. Germline-derived CDR1 and CDR2 are GTSNPN and SVGIG (reference sequence). V lost 1 base to trimming and J lost 9 bases, with 12 bases between them. CDR3 protein: CAWSGQTSSQYF. The CDR3 coding sequence is TGTGCCTGGAGTGGACAAACTTCTTCCCAGTACTTC.

The chain employs TRBV12-5 and TRBJ2-5; 12 positions match TRBD2. V shed 0 bases, J shed 5 bases, and the junction held 7 bases outside the gene matches. Germline assignment: CDR1 LGHNT and CDR2 FRNRAP. This CDR3 contains 17 residues. In nucleotides, the CDR3 is TGTGCTAGTGGTTTGGTGCTAGCGGGAGGGGTCGCGGAGACCCAGTACTTC. Amino acids: CASGLVLAGGVAETQYF.

The J gene is TRBJ1-2, the V gene TRBV30; 9 bases are a match to TRBD1. This CDR3 has 13 residues. V shed 3 bases, J shed 4 bases, and the junction held 3 bases outside the gene matches. Germline CDR1 GTSNPN, CDR2 SVGIG (reference sequence). The CDR3 coding sequence is TGTGCCTGGAGGACAGGGGGTTCCTATGGCTACACCTTC. Protein product: CAWRTGGSYGYTF.

This clone appeared once. The rearrangement joins TRBV9 to TRBJ2-2; TRBD1 aligns across 8 bases. The germline gives CDR1 SGDLS, CDR2 YYNGEE. This CDR3 region has 15 residues. With 5 bases clipped from V and 9 bases from J, the junction kept 12 bases outside the gene matches. The CDR3 here is CASSGGQGAGRELFF. CDR3 nucleotides: TGTGCCAGCAGTGGAGGGCAGGGGGCTGGAAGGGAGCTGTTTTTT.

This clone has just one count. The J gene is TRBJ1-3, the V gene TRBV7-2; D might be TRBD1 (5 bases). The ends were cut back, 2 bases at V and 1 base at J, with 9 bases in the middle. The CDR3 consists of 15 residues. Per germline, CDR1 SGHTA and CDR2 FQGNSA. The CDR3 sequence is CASSLSGQSGNTIYF. The CDR3 DNA follows: TGTGCCAGCAGCTTATCAGGGCAGTCTGGAAACACCATATATTTT. Based on the CDR3 plus reference TRBV7-2 and TRBJ1-3, the full variable domain is GAGVSQSPSNKVTEKGKDVELRCDPISGHTALYWYRQSLGQGLEFLIYFQGNSAPDKSGLPSDRFSAERTGGSVSTLTIQRTQQEDSAVYLCASSLSGQSGNTIYFGEGSWLTVV.

This sequence joins TRBV7-6 and TRBJ2-7; perhaps TRBD2 as D (5 bases). The CDR3 has 15 residues. V was shortened by 5 bases and J by 0 bases, with 14 bases between the two germline ends. Germline assignment: CDR1 SGHVS and CDR2 FNYEAQ. The CDR3 DNA reads as TGTGCCAGCAGCCCAGAGGGTACCCCCTCCTACGAGCAGTACTTC. Its translation is CASSPEGTPSYEQYF.

The V and J genes are TRBV10-3 and TRBJ1-5, with D unresolved. V lost 3 bases, J lost 2 bases, and 11 bases lay in between. Germline CDR1 reads ENHRY; CDR2 reads SYGVKD. The CDR3 loop spans 15 amino acids. The CDR3 is CAISEEGFGNQPQHF. CDR3 sequence (DNA): TGTGCCATCAGTGAAGAGGGATTCGGCAATCAGCCCCAGCATTTT.

The rearrangement joins TRBV4-2 to TRBJ2-5; D is unclear. The CDR3 is made up of 15 amino acids. V lost 0 bases and J 1 base, leaving 9 bases between the germline ends. The germline CDR1 and CDR2 sequences are LGHNA and YNFKEQ. CDR3: CASSQEEQIQETQYF. The CDR3 nucleotides read TGTGCCAGCAGCCAAGAAGAACAGATCCAAGAGACCCAGTACTTC.

The J gene is TRBJ2-3, the V gene TRBV6-4, with D maybe TRBD2 (6 bases). This CDR3 spans 15 amino acids. V was cut by 2 bases and J by 2 bases, with 11 bases left in between. In germline, CDR1 is MRHNA, CDR2 SNTAGT. The CDR3 loop reads CASSDQAGPTDTQYF. The CDR3 nucleotides read TGTGCCAGCAGTGACCAGGCGGGACCCACAGATACGCAGTATTTT.

The rearrangement links TRBV2 to TRBJ1-1; perhaps TRBD1 as D (5 bases). Germline V gene data show CDR1 as SNHLY and CDR2 as FYNNEI. Trimming took 4 bases from V and 1 from J, leaving 10 bases between them. This CDR3 spans 14 amino acids. DNA of the CDR3: TGTGCCAGCAGTGTGACAGAAGAGAACACTGAAGCTTTCTTT. Amino acid sequence: CASSVTEENTEAFF.

V and J are TRBV27 and TRBJ1-5; 8 nucleotides agree with TRBD1. The CDR3 consists of 17 residues. Unmatched junction bases numbered 16, after V lost 5 bases and J lost 7 bases. In germline, CDR1 is MNHEY, CDR2 SMNVEV (reference sequence). CDR3 amino acids: CASSPNPDREWRQPQHF. For the CDR3, the DNA is TGTGCCAGCAGTCCAAACCCGGACAGGGAGTGGAGGCAGCCCCAGCATTTT.

This clone was seen only once. The rearrangement uses TRBV10-3 and TRBJ2-7; 9 nucleotides agree with TRBD1. V gave up 9 bases and J gave up 4 bases; unmatched junction bases: 10. The CDR3 totals 14 residues. Germline lookup yields CDR1 ENHRY and CDR2 SYGVKD. In DNA form, the CDR3 reads TGTGCCATTATGGCCCCGGACAGGGGTTACGAGCAGTACTTC. As protein: CAIMAPDRGYEQYF.